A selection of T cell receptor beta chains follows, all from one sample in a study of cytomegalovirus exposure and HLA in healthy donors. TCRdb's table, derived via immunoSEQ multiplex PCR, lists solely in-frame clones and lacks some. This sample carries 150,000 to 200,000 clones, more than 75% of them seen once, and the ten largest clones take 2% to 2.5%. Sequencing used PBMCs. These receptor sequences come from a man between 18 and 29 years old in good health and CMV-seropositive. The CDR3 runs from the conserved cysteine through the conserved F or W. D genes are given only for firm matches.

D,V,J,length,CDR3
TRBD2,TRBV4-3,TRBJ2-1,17,CASSQDRGTSVYNEQFF
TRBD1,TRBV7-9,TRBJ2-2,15,CSSSLLQGAAGELFF
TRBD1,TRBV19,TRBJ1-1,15,CASSARQGGGTEAFF
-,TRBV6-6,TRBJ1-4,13,CASSYGGPEKLFF
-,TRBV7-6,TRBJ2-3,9,CATGLAQYF
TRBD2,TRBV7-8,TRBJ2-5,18,CASSQNWVLAGGRETQYF
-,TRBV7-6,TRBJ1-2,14,CASSPTGWGYGYTF
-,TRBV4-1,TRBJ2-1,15,CASSQEGGGGYEQFF
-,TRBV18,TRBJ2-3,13,CASSPSSADTQYF
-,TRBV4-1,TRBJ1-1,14,CASSQDRWLPEAFF
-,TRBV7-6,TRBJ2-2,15,CASSLRGASTGELFF
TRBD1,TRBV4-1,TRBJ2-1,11,CASSHRGQQFF
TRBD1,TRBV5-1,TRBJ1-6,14,CASSSTGDNSPLHF
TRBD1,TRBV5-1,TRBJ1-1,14,CASSSGTGVTEAFF
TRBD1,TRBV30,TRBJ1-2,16,CAWILFKGQVKGGYTF
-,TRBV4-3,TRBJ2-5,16,CASSQDPMAAGETQYF
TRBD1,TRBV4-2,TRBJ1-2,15,CASSLRTGGMGGYTF
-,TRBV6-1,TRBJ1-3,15,CASSDGQTSGNTIYF
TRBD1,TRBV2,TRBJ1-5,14,CASRRDRGYQPQHF
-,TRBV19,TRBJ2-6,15,CASSVSFSGANGLTF
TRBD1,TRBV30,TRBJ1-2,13,CAWSGGTGAGYTF
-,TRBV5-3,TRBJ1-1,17,CARSLTHYQGIHTEAFF
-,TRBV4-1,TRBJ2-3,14,CASSRTASTDTQYF
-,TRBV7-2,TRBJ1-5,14,CASSLGEAGQPQHF
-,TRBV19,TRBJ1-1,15,CASSTWAGANTEAFF
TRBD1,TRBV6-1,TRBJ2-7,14,CASSNRGRVYEQYF
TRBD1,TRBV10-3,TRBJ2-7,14,CAVGGGTGTYEQYF
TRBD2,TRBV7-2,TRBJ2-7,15,CASRPSGVTSYEQYF
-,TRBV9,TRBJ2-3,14,CASSVGPEWDTQYF
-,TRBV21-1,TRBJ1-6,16,CASSKGQGARDSPLHF
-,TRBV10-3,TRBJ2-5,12,CAISAEGETQYF
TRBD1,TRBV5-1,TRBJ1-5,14,CASSPGGSSQPQHF
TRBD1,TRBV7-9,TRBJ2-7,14,CASSQGQGLYEQYF
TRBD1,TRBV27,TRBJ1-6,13,CASSPLGQGALHF
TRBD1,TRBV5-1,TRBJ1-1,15,CASSLETGVRAEAFF
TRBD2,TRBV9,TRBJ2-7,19,CASSVVAPKWDYEAYEQYF
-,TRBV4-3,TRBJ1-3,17,CASSQERGQFSGNTIYF
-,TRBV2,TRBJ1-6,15,CASRLGLGANSPLHF
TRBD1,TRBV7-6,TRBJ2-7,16,CASSLLGQGASYEQYF